These T cell receptor beta chains were read from a single sample in a study of T cell repertoires in cytomegalovirus infection. TCRdb independently ran MiXCR on the reads; one entry per CDR3 protein. This table has about 490,000 distinct CDR3 sequences, approximately 15% appearing once. Sequencing input: CD8+ T cells from PBMCs. Every receptor here comes from a human donor in good health (CMV status not recorded). Some clones in this sample may be carry-over from other donors' samples. Both conserved end residues are trimmed from each CDR3. Fields, in order: J gene, V gene, CDR3 protein.

j_call: TRBJ2-7
v_call: TRBV20-1
cdr3_aa: SARGVVRVFGYEQY

j_call: TRBJ1-2
v_call: TRBV9
cdr3_aa: ASSVGAGSNYGYT

j_call: TRBJ2-7
v_call: TRBV19
cdr3_aa: ASSIPRGGDYEQY

j_call: TRBJ1-4
v_call: TRBV7-2
cdr3_aa: ASSASGGRDEKLF

j_call: TRBJ1-1
v_call: TRBV20-1
cdr3_aa: SAPDRVHPEAF

j_call: TRBJ1-6
v_call: TRBV2
cdr3_aa: AGAGRSYNSPLH

j_call: TRBJ2-7
v_call: TRBV27
cdr3_aa: ASRLSMWSREQY

j_call: TRBJ2-3
v_call: TRBV27
cdr3_aa: ASSPMGLPIDTDTQY

j_call: TRBJ2-7
v_call: TRBV20-1
cdr3_aa: SARIAGGGSEQY

j_call: TRBJ1-1
v_call: TRBV12-5
cdr3_aa: ASGFSGGTEAF

j_call: TRBJ1-2
v_call: TRBV5-1
cdr3_aa: ASEDRGGGYT

j_call: TRBJ2-1
v_call: TRBV7-8
cdr3_aa: ASSLLAGAPNEQF

j_call: TRBJ2-5
v_call: TRBV29-1
cdr3_aa: SVVPEDSSQETQY

j_call: TRBJ1-1
v_call: TRBV12-3/TRBV12-4
cdr3_aa: ASSPVSSNTEAF

j_call: TRBJ2-1
v_call: TRBV9
cdr3_aa: ASSGDSSYNEQF

j_call: TRBJ1-5
v_call: TRBV12-3/TRBV12-4
cdr3_aa: ASSPSKSDNQPQH

j_call: TRBJ1-1
v_call: TRBV12-3/TRBV12-4
cdr3_aa: ASSLAGREAF

j_call: TRBJ1-1
v_call: TRBV5-6
cdr3_aa: ASSLGGLTEAF

j_call: TRBJ2-1
v_call: TRBV18
cdr3_aa: ASSDAGGTYNEQF

j_call: TRBJ2-7
v_call: TRBV12-3/TRBV12-4
cdr3_aa: ASSPTGQNYEQY

j_call: TRBJ2-7
v_call: TRBV7-2
cdr3_aa: ASSFGTEAYEQY

j_call: TRBJ2-2
v_call: TRBV10-3
cdr3_aa: AISTGGTGELF

j_call: TRBJ2-1
v_call: TRBV29-1
cdr3_aa: SVKTGGSYNEQF

j_call: TRBJ2-5
v_call: TRBV6-2/TRBV6-3
cdr3_aa: ASSYGGGVSETQY

j_call: TRBJ2-7
v_call: TRBV7-2
cdr3_aa: ASSYRLAGGRSSYEQY

j_call: TRBJ2-7
v_call: TRBV12-3/TRBV12-4
cdr3_aa: ASSLKAGAYEQY

j_call: TRBJ2-1
v_call: TRBV11-2
cdr3_aa: ASSPRVRESEQF

j_call: TRBJ2-1
v_call: TRBV6-1
cdr3_aa: ASSESAGGFGNNEQF

j_call: TRBJ2-3
v_call: TRBV7-6
cdr3_aa: ASSLVPSGRGNAADTQY

j_call: TRBJ2-2
v_call: TRBV7-4
cdr3_aa: ASSLRVRVVDRRNTGELF

j_call: TRBJ2-7
v_call: TRBV29-1
cdr3_aa: SVVGSTYEQY

j_call: TRBJ1-1
v_call: TRBV20-1
cdr3_aa: SANQGQGVTEAF

j_call: TRBJ2-3
v_call: TRBV10-2
cdr3_aa: ASRGGNGPDTQY

j_call: TRBJ1-5
v_call: TRBV20-1
cdr3_aa: SAKRGTETSNQPQH

j_call: TRBJ2-1
v_call: TRBV6-6
cdr3_aa: ASSWASGESGYNEQF

j_call: TRBJ2-4
v_call: TRBV29-1
cdr3_aa: SAWDRGRAKNIQY

j_call: TRBJ2-3
v_call: TRBV4-1
cdr3_aa: ASSPGPADTQY

j_call: TRBJ1-5
v_call: TRBV7-9
cdr3_aa: ASSLGPATQVNQPQH

j_call: TRBJ2-5
v_call: TRBV24-1
cdr3_aa: ATSDLEEETQY

j_call: TRBJ1-1
v_call: TRBV19
cdr3_aa: ASSINREAF

j_call: TRBJ2-2
v_call: TRBV11-2
cdr3_aa: ASSLGRLNTGELF

j_call: TRBJ2-5
v_call: TRBV7-6
cdr3_aa: ASSLGFIRSRAQY

j_call: TRBJ2-1
v_call: TRBV7-7
cdr3_aa: ASSSSDRYNEQF

j_call: TRBJ1-1
v_call: TRBV7-6
cdr3_aa: ASSPTWGGNEAF

j_call: TRBJ2-1
v_call: TRBV10-3
cdr3_aa: AISATGLAGDNEQF